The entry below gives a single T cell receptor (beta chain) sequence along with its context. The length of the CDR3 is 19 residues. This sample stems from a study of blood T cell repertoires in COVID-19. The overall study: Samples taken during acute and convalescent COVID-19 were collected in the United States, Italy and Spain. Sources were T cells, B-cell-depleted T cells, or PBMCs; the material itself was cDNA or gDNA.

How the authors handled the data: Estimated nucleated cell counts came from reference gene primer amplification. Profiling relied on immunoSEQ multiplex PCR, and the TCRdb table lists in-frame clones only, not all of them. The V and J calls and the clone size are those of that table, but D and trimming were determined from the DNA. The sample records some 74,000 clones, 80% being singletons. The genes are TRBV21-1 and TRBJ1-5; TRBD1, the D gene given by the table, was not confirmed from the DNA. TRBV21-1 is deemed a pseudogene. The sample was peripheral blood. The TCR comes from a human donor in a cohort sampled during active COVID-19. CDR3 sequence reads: CASSKGSSGKRHGQSAQHF. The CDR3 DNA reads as TGTGCCAGCAGCAAAGGGTCGTCAGGGAAGCGTCACGGGCAATCAGCCCAGCATTTT.